The following is a T cell receptor (beta chain) sequence with its context. Germline CDR1 SNHLY, CDR2 FYNNEI. The CDR3 runs 14 residues. Produced via immunoSEQ multiplex PCR; TCRdb's table is partial and in-frame only. The sample comprises under 50,000 clones, around three quarters of which are singletons, and 0.6% to 0.9% rests with the top ten. This sample is part of a study of memory CD4+ T cells and cytomegalovirus serostatus. Study information: Healthy Belgian adult donors included about 10 CMV-positive and some 25 CMV-negative people.

The sort gate was single viable CD3+CD4+CD8-CD45RO+ cells for memory CD4+ T cells. This TCR was recovered from an adult in good health and CMV-seronegative. Material: memory CD4+ T cells from blood. The V call is TRBV2, the J call TRBJ2-5, with 11 nucleotides matching TRBD2. Gene TRBJ2-7 matches the end of the DNA better, so the J call may be wrong. Here the CDR3 reads CASSRTSGLSEQYF. CDR3 bases: TGTGCCAGCAGTCGGACTAGCGGGTTGAGCGAGCAGTACTTC.